These 20 T cell receptor beta chains originate from one sample sequenced in a study of preoperative IRX-2 immunotherapy in early breast cancer. Stated treatment: preoperative locoregional IRX-2 cytokine immunotherapy. Some clones are missing from TCRdb's copy, which holds only in-frame ones; the method was immunoSEQ multiplex PCR. This table holds about 98,000 clones, about nine tenths found once. The input for sequencing was tumor tissue, taken after IRX-2 immunotherapy. Receptors originate from a human donor with breast cancer.

The chain recombines TRBV18 with TRBJ1-1, with D unclear. The CDR3 sequence is 17 residues long. Germline CDR1 and CDR2: KGHSH and LQKENI. V lost 6 bases to trimming and J lost 0 bases, with 20 bases between them. The CDR3 sequence is CASSSDRRRAMNTEAFF. DNA for the CDR3: TGTGCCAGCTCTTCCGACCGGCGGAGAGCCATGAACACTGAAGCTTTCTTT.

This chain joins TRBV29-1 and TRBJ2-1, with D perhaps TRBD1 or TRBD2 (5 bases each). V was cut by 3 bases and J by 5 bases, with 20 bases left in between. This CDR3 has 16 amino acids. Germline loops: CDR1 SQVTM, CDR2 ANQGSEA. The CDR3 loop is CSVEGETFPSDNEQFF. The DNA for the CDR3 is TGCAGCGTTGAGGGGGAGACATTCCCTTCGGACAATGAGCAGTTCTTC.

This rearrangement joins TRBV19 to TRBJ1-5; 7 bases map to TRBD1. Germline values: CDR1 LNHDA, CDR2 SQIVND (reference sequence). After removal of 8 bases from V and 4 bases from J, the junction contained 8 bases not matched to a gene. This CDR3 contains 14 residues. Written as DNA, the CDR3 is TGTGCCAGTTCCCAGGGGGGGTGGAATCAGCCCCAGCATTTT. Its protein is CASSQGGWNQPQHF.

The V call is TRBV5-1, the J call TRBJ1-3; D is unclear. Germline loops: CDR1 SGHRS, CDR2 YFSETQ. V lost 5 bases, J lost 0 bases, and 9 bases lay in between. The CDR3 covers 14 residues. The CDR3 DNA is TGCGCCAGCAGTGTCGGAGGCTCTGGAAACACCATATATTTT. Translated, it gives CASSVGGSGNTIYF.

The rearrangement joins TRBV7-4 to TRBJ1-1, with D possibly being TRBD1 (5 bases). This CDR3 contains 14 residues. The V gene lost 3 bases and the J gene lost 10 bases, with 18 bases spanning the gap. Germline V lookup: CDR1 SGHVT, CDR2 SQSDAQ. The CDR3 DNA reads TGTGCCAGCAGCTTGGTCGGGGACGGGACGGGAGCTTTCTTT. It yields the protein CASSLVGDGTGAFF. The full variable domain, in which reference TRBV7-4 and TRBJ1-1 provide the parts outside the CDR3, is GAGVSQSPRYKVAKRGRDVALRCDSISGHVTLYWYRQTLGQGSEVLTYSQSDAQRDKSGRPSGRFSAERPERSVSTLKIQRTEQGDSAVYLCASSLVGDGTGAFFGQGTRLTVV.

The chain is built from TRBV9 and TRBJ1-5; D is uncertain. Germline V gene lookup returns CDR1 SGDLS and CDR2 YYNGEE. The CDR3 runs to 13 residues. V was pared by 0 bases and J by 5 bases, with 6 bases between. The CDR3 DNA reads TGTGCCAGCAGCGTAGTGGGAGATCAGCCCCAGCATTTT. This translates into CASSVVGDQPQHF.

The chain has TRBV15 and TRBJ1-3; D perhaps matches TRBD1 (5 bases). CDR1 LNHNV and CDR2 YYDKDF come from the germline V gene (reference sequence). Trimming removed 0 bases at V and 7 bases at J, with 10 bases between. This CDR3 has 14 residues. As DNA, the CDR3 is TGTGCCACCAGCAGAGATCTGGGGACCAACACCATATATTTT. Its protein is CATSRDLGTNTIYF.

V and J are TRBV14 and TRBJ1-1; 9 bases match TRBD1. J lost 3 bases, V lost 5 bases, and 7 bases had no gene match. The CDR3 spans 15 residues. The germline CDR1 and CDR2 sequences are SGHDN and FVKESK. CDR3 region: CASSNLQGAHTEAFF. The CDR3, as DNA: TGTGCCAGCAGCAACTTACAGGGGGCACACACTGAAGCTTTCTTT.

DNA for the CDR3: TGTGCCAGTAGTATAGCCCCAGGGCCCTCCTACGAGCAGTACTTC. Amino acid sequence: CASSIAPGPSYEQYF. This rearrangement joins TRBV19 to TRBJ2-7; tentatively, D is TRBD1 (5 bases). CDR1 and CDR2 (germline): LNHDA, SQIVND (reference sequence). V was pared by 1 base and J by 0 bases, with 10 bases between. This CDR3 is built from 15 residues.

The sample holds a few counts of this clone. The chain employs TRBV11-3 and TRBJ2-7; 7 bases match TRBD2. CDR1 SGHNT and CDR2 YENEEA come from the germline V gene. J lost 5 bases, V lost 2 bases, and 9 bases had no gene match. The length of the CDR3 is 15 residues. CDR3 loop: CASSLRGGSWNEQYF. The DNA for the CDR3 is TGTGCCAGCAGCTTAAGGGGCGGGAGTTGGAACGAGCAGTACTTC. Full variable domain (outside the CDR3, taken from reference TRBV11-3 and TRBJ2-7): EAGVVQSPRYKIIEKKQPVAFWCNPISGHNTLYWYLQNLGQGPELLIRYENEEAVDDSQLPKDRFSAERLKGVDSTLKIQPAELGDSAVYLCASSLRGGSWNEQYFGPGTRLTVT.

This clone was detected only a few times. This chain links TRBV12-5 with TRBJ1-1; D unclear. This CDR3 contains 12 residues. V dropped 6 bases and J dropped 1 base, with 6 bases sitting between them. Germline V gene sequence: CDR1 LGHNT, CDR2 FRNRAP. The DNA of the CDR3 is TGTGCTAGTGGCCGTGGGAACACTGAAGCTTTCTTT. This translates into CASGRGNTEAFF.

The V and J genes are TRBV6-8 and TRBJ1-2, with 8 bases lining up with TRBD1. Germline-derived CDR1 and CDR2 are MNHGY and SAAAGT. CDR3 size: 19 residues. V dropped 7 bases and J dropped 0; count of bases not matched to a gene: 19. CDR3 nucleotide sequence: TGTGCCAGCAACCTACGGGCAGGGGGCCTTCCCGTCGCTAACTATGGCTACACCTTC. Translation: CASNLRAGGLPVANYGYTF.

This chain connects TRBV6-8 to TRBJ2-1; 9 nucleotides align to TRBD2. J lost 8 bases, V lost 5 bases, and 7 bases had no gene match. This CDR3 spans 14 amino acids. Germline V lookup: CDR1 MNHGY, CDR2 SAAAGT. CDR3 region: CASSAGTSRDEQFF. The CDR3, as DNA: TGTGCCAGCAGTGCCGGGACTAGCAGGGATGAGCAGTTCTTC.

This clone was observed a few times. The rearrangement uses TRBV5-1 and TRBJ2-7, with TRBD1 identical over 8 bases. The V gene's germline CDR1 is SGHRS and CDR2 YFSETQ. This CDR3 spans 14 amino acids. Losses at the gene ends were 0 bases for V and 4 bases for J; bases not matched to a gene: 3. The chain's CDR3 is CASSLGQGAYEQYF. The CDR3 DNA reads as TGCGCCAGCAGCTTGGGCCAGGGGGCTTACGAGCAGTACTTC.

This chain links TRBV19 with TRBJ1-4; D is unclear. V lost 1 base and J 8 bases, leaving 14 bases between the germline ends. The CDR3 runs 15 residues. CDR1 and CDR2 from the germline V gene are LNHDA and SQIVND (reference sequence). Written as DNA, the CDR3 is TGTGCCAGTAGTATAGCAGGCACAGCGAGCGAAAAACTGTTTTTT. Protein: CASSIAGTASEKLFF.

This sequence joins TRBV6-8 and TRBJ1-3, with 8 bases aligning to TRBD1. The CDR3 extends over 16 amino acids. The germline V gene encodes CDR1 MNHGY and CDR2 SAAAGT. V lost 2 bases and J lost 3; bases outside the gene matches: 6. DNA for the CDR3: TGTGCCAGCAGTTACACATCGACAGGGGTTGGAAACACCATATATTTT. Amino acid sequence: CASSYTSTGVGNTIYF.

The genes are TRBV29-1 and TRBJ1-4; D ambiguous. CDR3 length equals 14 residues. The V end lost 0 bases, the J end lost 5 bases, and 10 bases lay between the germline ends. Germline loops: CDR1 SQVTM, CDR2 ANQGSEA. The CDR3 here is CSVEDSLENEKLFF. CDR3 nucleotides: TGCAGCGTTGAAGATTCCCTGGAGAATGAAAAACTGTTTTTT.

The V and J genes are TRBV10-2 and TRBJ1-1, with D possibly TRBD1 on 6 matching bases. The CDR3 sequence is 14 residues long. The V end lost 2 bases, the J end lost 0 bases, and 7 bases lay between the germline ends. The germline gives CDR1 WSHSY, CDR2 SAAADI. The CDR3 nucleotides read TGCGCCAGCAGTGAGCAGGGGCTGAACACTGAAGCTTTCTTT. It codes for CASSEQGLNTEAFF.

This sequence joins TRBV4-1 and TRBJ2-1; a weak D match, TRBD2 (6 bases). The germline V gene has CDR1 MGHRA and CDR2 YSYEKL. The CDR3 runs 15 residues. Deletions cut 0 bases from V and 10 bases from J, with 16 bases between. The CDR3 protein is CASSQEWRGRGEQFF. The CDR3 DNA is TGCGCCAGCAGCCAAGAGTGGCGGGGCCGGGGGGAGCAGTTCTTC.

This chain uses TRBV5-1 with TRBJ2-2; TRBD2 aligns across 15 bases. With 4 bases clipped from V and 5 bases from J, the junction kept 9 bases outside the gene matches. CDR3 length equals 18 residues. The V gene's germline CDR1 is SGHRS and CDR2 YFSETQ. Here the CDR3 DNA reads TGCGCCAGCAGCCCTGGGACTAGCGGGAGGCTGAGTACCGGGGAGCTGTTTTTT. Protein: CASSPGTSGRLSTGELFF.